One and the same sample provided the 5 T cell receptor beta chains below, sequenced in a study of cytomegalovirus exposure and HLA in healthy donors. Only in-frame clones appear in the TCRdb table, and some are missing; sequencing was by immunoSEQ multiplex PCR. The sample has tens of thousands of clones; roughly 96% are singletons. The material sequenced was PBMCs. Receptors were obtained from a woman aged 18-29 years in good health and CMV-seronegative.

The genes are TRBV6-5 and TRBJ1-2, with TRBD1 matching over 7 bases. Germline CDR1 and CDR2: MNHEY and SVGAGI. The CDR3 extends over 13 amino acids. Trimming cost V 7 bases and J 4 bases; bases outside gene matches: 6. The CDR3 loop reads CASTNGQVYGYTF. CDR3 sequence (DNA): TGTGCCAGCACGAACGGACAGGTCTATGGCTACACCTTC.

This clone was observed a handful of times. CDR3 in amino acids: CASSQEDGTSFYEQYF. As DNA, the CDR3 is TGCGCCAGCAGCCAAGAAGATGGGACTAGCTTTTACGAGCAGTACTTC. The V gene is TRBV4-1, the J gene TRBJ2-7; 9 positions agree with TRBD2. Trimming removed 0 bases from V and 4 bases from J; junction bases left unmatched: 7. CDR3 length equals 16 residues. Germline-derived CDR1 and CDR2 are MGHRA and YSYEKL.

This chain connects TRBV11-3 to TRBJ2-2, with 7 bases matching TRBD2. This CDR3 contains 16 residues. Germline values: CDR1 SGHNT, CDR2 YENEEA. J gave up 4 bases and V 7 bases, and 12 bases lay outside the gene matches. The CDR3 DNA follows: TGTGCCAGCAACACCCCCGCTAGCGGAACCACCGGGGAGCTGTTTTTT. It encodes CASNTPASGTTGELFF. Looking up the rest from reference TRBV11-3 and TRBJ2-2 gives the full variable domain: EAGVVQSPRYKIIEKKQPVAFWCNPISGHNTLYWYLQNLGQGPELLIRYENEEAVDDSQLPKDRFSAERLKGVDSTLKIQPAELGDSAVYLCASNTPASGTTGELFFGEGSRLTVL.

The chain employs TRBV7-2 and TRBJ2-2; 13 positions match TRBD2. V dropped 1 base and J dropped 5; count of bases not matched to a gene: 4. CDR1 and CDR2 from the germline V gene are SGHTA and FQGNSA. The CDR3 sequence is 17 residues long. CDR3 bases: TGTGCCAGCAGCTTAGGACTAGCGGGAGGTCCAACCGGGGAGCTGTTTTTT. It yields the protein CASSLGLAGGPTGELFF.

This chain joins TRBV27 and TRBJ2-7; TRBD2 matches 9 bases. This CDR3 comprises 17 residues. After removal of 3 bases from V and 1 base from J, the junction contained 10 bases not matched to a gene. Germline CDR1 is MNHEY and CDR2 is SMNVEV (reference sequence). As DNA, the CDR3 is TGTGCCAGCAGTTTCCCAGGGGCGGGAGGGCTGTCCTACGAGCAGTACTTC. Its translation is CASSFPGAGGLSYEQYF.